This T cell receptor beta chain came from a study of tumor-infiltrating lymphocytes in primary liver carcinoma. The roughly 18-32 mg bulk tissue piece was not sorted before simultaneous RNA and DNA extraction. All patients had surgically resected primary liver carcinoma. The proportion of viable tumor cells exceeded 80% in every tumor sample. Comments on this clonotype: Compared with germline, one end of the junction differs, possibly owing to a read error.

The input was about 490 ng total RNA; TCR beta cDNA was made from it with a constant-region primer. ARM-PCR was slightly modified, and three nested multiplex PCR rounds with it gave rise to the TCR beta libraries. Amplification in the first two PCR rounds was performed using TRBV1-TRBV30 forward primers and a C-beta reverse primer for approximately 10 cycles each. One entry per CDR3 protein results from TCRdb running MiXCR on the multiplex PCR reads. This sample has roughly 78,000 distinct CDR3 sequences, with 71% found just once. The germline V gene encodes CDR1 MNHEY and CDR2 SVGAGI. The CDR3 extends over 12 amino acids.

This clonotype was obtained from a woman in her fifties or sixties with primary liver carcinoma and hepatitis B virus infection. Sequences were obtained from liver tumor tissue from sampling region 4. Documented subset: tumor region T4, right-lateral pole. The rearrangement links TRBV6-5 to TRBJ1-2; D unresolved. The CDR3 region is CASSSSMMGYTF. The CDR3 DNA is TGCGCCAGCAGTTCCAGCATGATGGGCTACACCTTC.